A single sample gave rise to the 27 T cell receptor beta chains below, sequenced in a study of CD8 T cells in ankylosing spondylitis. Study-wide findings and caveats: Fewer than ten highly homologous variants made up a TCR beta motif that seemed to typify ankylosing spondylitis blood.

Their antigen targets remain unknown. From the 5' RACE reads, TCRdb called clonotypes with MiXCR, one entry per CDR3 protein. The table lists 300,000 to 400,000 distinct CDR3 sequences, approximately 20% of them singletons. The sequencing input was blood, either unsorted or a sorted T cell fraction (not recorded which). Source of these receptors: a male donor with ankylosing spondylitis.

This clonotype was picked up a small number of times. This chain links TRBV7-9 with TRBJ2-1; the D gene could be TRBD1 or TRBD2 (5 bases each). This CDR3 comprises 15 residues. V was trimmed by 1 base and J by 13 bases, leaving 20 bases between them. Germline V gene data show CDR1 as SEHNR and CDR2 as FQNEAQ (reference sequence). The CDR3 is CASSLGGIQGEVQFF. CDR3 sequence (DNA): TGTGCCAGCAGCTTAGGGGGGATCCAGGGAGAAGTTCAGTTCTTC.

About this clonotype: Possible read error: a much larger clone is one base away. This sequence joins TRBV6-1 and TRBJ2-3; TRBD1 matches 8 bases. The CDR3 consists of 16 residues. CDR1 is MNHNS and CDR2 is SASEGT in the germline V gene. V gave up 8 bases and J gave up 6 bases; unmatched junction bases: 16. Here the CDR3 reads CASGRGGSGGSDTQYF. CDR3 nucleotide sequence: TGTGCCAGCGGACGAGGCGGGTCAGGGGGCAGCGATACGCAGTATTTT.

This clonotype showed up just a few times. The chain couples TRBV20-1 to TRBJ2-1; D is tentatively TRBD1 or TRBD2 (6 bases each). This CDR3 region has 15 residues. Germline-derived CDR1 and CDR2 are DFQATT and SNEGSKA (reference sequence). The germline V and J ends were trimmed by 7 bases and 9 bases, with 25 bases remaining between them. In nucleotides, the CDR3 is TGCAGTGTAACCCACACAGGGTGGCGGGAAGGTGAGCAGTTCTTC. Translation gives CSVTHTGWREGEQFF.

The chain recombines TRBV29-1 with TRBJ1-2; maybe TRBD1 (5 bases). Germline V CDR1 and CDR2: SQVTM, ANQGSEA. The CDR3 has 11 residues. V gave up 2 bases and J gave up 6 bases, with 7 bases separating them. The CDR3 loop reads CSVEKTDGYTF. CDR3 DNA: TGCAGCGTTGAAAAGACAGATGGCTACACCTTC.

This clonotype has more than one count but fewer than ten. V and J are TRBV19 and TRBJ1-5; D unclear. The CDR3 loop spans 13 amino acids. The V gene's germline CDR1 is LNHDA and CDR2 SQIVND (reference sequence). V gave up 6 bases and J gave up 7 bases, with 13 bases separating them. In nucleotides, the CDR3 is TGTGCCAGTAGCCGGTCGACCAGGCAGCCCCAGCATTTT. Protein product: CASSRSTRQPQHF.

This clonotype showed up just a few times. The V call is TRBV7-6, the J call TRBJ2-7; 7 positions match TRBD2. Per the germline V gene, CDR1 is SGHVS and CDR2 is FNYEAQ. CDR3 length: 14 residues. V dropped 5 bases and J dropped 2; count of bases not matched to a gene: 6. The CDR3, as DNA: TGTGCCAGCAGCCCCGGACTAGGCGCCTACGAGCAGTACTTC. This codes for CASSPGLGAYEQYF.

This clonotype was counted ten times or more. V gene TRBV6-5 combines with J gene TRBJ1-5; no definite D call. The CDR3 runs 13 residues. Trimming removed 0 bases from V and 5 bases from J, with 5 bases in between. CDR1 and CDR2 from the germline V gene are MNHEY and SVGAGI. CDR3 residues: CASSYSLDQPQHF. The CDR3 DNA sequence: TGTGCCAGCAGTTACTCTCTGGATCAGCCCCAGCATTTT.

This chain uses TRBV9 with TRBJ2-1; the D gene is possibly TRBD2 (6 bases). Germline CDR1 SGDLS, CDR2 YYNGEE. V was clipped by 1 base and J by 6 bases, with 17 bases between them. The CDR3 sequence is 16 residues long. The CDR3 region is CASSVHAGQTSNEQFF. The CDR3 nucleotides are TGTGCCAGCAGCGTACATGCGGGGCAGACGTCCAATGAGCAGTTCTTC.

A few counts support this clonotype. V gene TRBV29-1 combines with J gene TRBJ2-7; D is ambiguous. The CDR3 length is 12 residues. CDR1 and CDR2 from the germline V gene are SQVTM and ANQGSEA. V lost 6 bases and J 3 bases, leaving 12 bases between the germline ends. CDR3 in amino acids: CSVELQSYEQYF. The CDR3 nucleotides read TGCAGCGTGGAACTACAAAGCTACGAGCAGTACTTC.

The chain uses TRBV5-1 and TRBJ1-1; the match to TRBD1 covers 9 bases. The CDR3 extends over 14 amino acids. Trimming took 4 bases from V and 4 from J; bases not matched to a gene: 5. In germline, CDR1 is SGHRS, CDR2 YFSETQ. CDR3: CASSPGQGFTEAFF. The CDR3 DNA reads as TGCGCCAGCAGCCCGGGACAGGGATTCACTGAAGCTTTCTTT.

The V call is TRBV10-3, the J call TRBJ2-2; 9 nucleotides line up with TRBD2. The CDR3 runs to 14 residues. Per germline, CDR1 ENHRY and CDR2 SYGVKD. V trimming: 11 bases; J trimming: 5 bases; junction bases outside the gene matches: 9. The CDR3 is CALQAGGGTGELFF. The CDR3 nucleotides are TGTGCCCTTCAAGCGGGAGGCGGAACCGGGGAGCTGTTTTTT.

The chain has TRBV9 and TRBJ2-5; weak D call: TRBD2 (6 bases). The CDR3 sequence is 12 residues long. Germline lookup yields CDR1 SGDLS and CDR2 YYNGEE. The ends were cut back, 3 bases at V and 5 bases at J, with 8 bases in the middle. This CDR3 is CASSAAGETQYF. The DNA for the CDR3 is TGTGCCAGCAGCGCCGCGGGGGAGACCCAGTACTTC. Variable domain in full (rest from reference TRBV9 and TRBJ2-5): DSGVTQTPKHLITATGQRVTLRCSPRSGDLSVYWYQQSLDQGLQFLIQYYNGEERAKGNILERFSAQQFPDLHSELNLSSLELGDSALYFCASSAAGETQYFGPGTRLLVL.

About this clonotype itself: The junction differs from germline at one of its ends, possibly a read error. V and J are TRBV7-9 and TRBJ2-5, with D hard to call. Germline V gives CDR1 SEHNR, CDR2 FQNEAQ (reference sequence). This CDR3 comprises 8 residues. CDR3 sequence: CASSLGHF. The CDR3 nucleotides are TGTGCCAGCAGCTTAGGACACTTC.

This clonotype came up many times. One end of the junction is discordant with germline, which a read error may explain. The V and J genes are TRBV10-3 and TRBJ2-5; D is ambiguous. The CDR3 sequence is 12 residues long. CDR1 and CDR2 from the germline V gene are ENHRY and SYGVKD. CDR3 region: CAVSIHQETQYF. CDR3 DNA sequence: TGTGCCGTCAGCATCCACCAAGAGACCCAGTACTTC.

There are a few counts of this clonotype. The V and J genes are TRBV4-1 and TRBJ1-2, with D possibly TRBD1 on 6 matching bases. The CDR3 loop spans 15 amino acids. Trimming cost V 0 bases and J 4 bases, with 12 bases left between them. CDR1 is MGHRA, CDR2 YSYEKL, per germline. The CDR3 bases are TGCGCCAGCAGCCAAGAGCTGGGGGCCGGCTATGGCTACACCTTC. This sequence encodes CASSQELGAGYGYTF.

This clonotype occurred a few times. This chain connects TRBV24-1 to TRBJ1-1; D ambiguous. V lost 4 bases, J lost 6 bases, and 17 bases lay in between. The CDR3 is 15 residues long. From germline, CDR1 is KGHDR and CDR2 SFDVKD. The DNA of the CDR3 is TGTGCCACCAGTGACTCCAGGTCGGTCCGCGCTGAAGCTTTCTTT. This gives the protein CATSDSRSVRAEAFF.

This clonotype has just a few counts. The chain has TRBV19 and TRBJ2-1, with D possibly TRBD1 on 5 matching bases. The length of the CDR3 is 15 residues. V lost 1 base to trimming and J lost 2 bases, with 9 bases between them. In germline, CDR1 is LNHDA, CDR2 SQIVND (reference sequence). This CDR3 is CASSIARVAYNEQFF. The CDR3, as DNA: TGTGCCAGTAGTATAGCCAGGGTTGCCTACAATGAGCAGTTCTTC.

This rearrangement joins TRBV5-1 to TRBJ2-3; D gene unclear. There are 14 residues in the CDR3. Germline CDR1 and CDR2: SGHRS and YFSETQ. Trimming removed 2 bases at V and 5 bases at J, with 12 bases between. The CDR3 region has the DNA TGCGCCAGCAGCTTTGTAGGAGAAAAAGATACGCAGTATTTT. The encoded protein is CASSFVGEKDTQYF.

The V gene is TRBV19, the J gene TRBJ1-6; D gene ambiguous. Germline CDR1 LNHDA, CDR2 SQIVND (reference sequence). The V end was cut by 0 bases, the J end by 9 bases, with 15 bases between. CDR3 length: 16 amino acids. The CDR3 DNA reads TGTGCCAGTAGTATAGATACAGTGCCGGCTACTTCACCCCTCCACTTT. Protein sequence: CASSIDTVPATSPLHF.

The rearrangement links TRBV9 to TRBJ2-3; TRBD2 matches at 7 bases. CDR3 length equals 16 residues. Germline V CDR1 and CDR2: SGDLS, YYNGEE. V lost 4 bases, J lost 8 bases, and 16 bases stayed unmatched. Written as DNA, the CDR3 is TGTGCCAGCAGCATCACCGCGGGAGACCCTCAGCGTACGCAGTATTTT. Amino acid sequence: CASSITAGDPQRTQYF.

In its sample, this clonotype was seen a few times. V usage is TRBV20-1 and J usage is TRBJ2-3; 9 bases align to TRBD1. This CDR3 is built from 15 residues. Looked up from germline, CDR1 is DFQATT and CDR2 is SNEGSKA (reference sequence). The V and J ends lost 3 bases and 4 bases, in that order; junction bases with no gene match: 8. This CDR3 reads CSASLDRGNADTQYF. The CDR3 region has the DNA TGCAGTGCTAGTCTTGACAGGGGGAACGCAGATACGCAGTATTTT.

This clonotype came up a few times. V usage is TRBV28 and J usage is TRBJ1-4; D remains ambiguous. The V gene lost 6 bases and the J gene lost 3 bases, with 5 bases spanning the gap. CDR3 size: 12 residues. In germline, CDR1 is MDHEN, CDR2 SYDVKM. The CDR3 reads CASRVANEKLFF. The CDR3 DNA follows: TGTGCCAGCAGGGTGGCTAATGAAAAACTGTTTTTT.

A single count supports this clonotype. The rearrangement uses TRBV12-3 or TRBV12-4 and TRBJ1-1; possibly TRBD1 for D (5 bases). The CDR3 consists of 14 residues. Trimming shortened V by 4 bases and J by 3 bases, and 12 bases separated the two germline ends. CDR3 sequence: CASSSALTDTEAFF. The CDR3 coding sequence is TGTGCCAGCAGTTCAGCGCTGACAGACACTGAAGCTTTCTTT.

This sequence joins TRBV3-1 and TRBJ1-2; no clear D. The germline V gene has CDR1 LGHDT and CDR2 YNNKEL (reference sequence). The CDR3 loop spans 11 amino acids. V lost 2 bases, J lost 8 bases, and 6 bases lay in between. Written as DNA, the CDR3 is TGTGCCAGCAGCCAATTCGGGGGCTACACCTTC. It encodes CASSQFGGYTF.

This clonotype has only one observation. The CDR3, as DNA: TGTGCCAGCAGCGGGACAGGGGGAGGTGGGGCCAACGTCCTGACTTTC. Its protein is CASSGTGGGGANVLTF. The gene calls are TRBV7-3 and TRBJ2-6, with 11 bases lining up with TRBD1. V shed 5 bases, J shed 3 bases, and the junction held 3 bases outside the gene matches. Germline lookup yields CDR1 SGHTA and CDR2 FQGTGA. This CDR3 is built from 16 residues.

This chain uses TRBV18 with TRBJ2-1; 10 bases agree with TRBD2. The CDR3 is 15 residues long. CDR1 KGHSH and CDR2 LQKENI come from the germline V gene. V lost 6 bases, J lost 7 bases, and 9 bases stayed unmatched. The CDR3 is CASSPGTSVRNEQFF. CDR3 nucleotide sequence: TGTGCCAGCTCCCCAGGGACTAGCGTAAGGAATGAGCAGTTCTTC.

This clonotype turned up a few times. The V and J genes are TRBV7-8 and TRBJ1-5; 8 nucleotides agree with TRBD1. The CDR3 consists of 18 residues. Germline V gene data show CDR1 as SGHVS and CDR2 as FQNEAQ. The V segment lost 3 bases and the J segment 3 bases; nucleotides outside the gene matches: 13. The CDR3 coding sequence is TGTGCCAGCAGCTTGAGTCGGACAGGGCCTTTTTCCAATCAGCCCCAGCATTTT. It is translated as CASSLSRTGPFSNQPQHF.